A selection of T cell receptor beta chains follows, all from one sample in a study of T cell responses to AZD1222 COVID-19 vaccine. Here immunoSEQ multiplex PCR was the method, and the copy in TCRdb shows in-frame clones only, minus some. Here the sample spans some 150,000 clones, 86% being singletons. The source was peripheral blood, collected 28 days after the second AZD1222 dose. The receptor set was obtained from an adult who received the AZD1222 COVID-19 vaccine. Both conserved end residues are part of each CDR3. Fields, in order: clone size, V gene, J gene, D gene, CDR3 protein, CDR3 DNA. D genes are given only for firm matches. The listing skips clone size in some rows; elsewhere it reads once, few, many or a size class.

-,TRBV2,TRBJ2-2,-,CASWGGGTGELFF,TGTGCCAGCTGGGGTGGGGGCACCGGGGAGCTGTTTTTT
-,TRBV19,TRBJ1-2,-,CASSPPARTIGLAF,TGTGCCAGTAGTCCTCCAGCCAGGACAATAGGTTTGGCCTTC
-,TRBV30,TRBJ1-2,TRBD1,CAWSGNHLGQGNYGYTF,TGTGCCTGGAGTGGTAACCATTTGGGACAGGGGAACTATGGCTACACCTTC
-,TRBV4-2,TRBJ2-3,TRBD2,CASSLLAGETDTQYF,TGTGCCAGCAGCCTCCTAGCGGGAGAGACAGATACGCAGTATTTT
-,TRBV10-1,TRBJ2-1,-,CASSSSTSVDEQFF,TGCGCCAGCAGTTCATCGACTAGTGTGGATGAGCAGTTCTTC
-,TRBV7-8,TRBJ1-2,-,CASSYTGRGGTNYGYTF,TGTGCCAGCAGCTACACTGGCCGGGGGGGAACTAACTATGGCTACACCTTC
-,TRBV5-1,TRBJ2-7,-,CASSLATLGYEQYF,TGCGCCAGCAGCTTGGCCACCCTGGGGTACGAGCAGTACTTC
-,TRBV28,TRBJ2-6,-,CASSQQPSSNVLTF,TGTGCCAGCAGCCAACAGCCGTCCTCCAACGTCCTGACTTTC
once,TRBV12-3/TRBV12-4,TRBJ1-1,TRBD1,CASSPGQGRAFF,TGTGCCAGCAGTCCCGGACAGGGACGAGCTTTCTTT
-,TRBV7-8,TRBJ2-3,TRBD2,CASSSSLAGDDSDTQYF,TGTGCCAGCAGCTCCTCACTAGCGGGAGATGACTCAGATACGCAGTATTTT
-,TRBV5-1,TRBJ2-5,-,CASSLGGNQETQYF,TGCGCCAGCAGCTTGGGTGGTAACCAAGAGACCCAGTACTTC
-,TRBV5-1,TRBJ1-2,-,CASSVQGSDYGYTF,TGCGCCAGCAGCGTACAGGGCTCGGACTATGGCTACACCTTC
-,TRBV15,TRBJ1-4,-,CATSAGLTNEKLFF,TGTGCCACCAGTGCGGGGCTAACTAATGAAAAACTGTTTTTT
-,TRBV5-1,TRBJ2-1,-,CASSLASYSYNEQFF,TGCGCCAGCAGTTTGGCGAGTTACTCCTACAATGAGCAGTTCTTC
-,TRBV4-2,TRBJ2-7,-,CASGQEGTRDYEQYF,TGTGCCAGCGGCCAAGAGGGTACTAGAGACTACGAGCAGTACTTC
-,TRBV6-6,TRBJ1-1,-,CASSYLLGGAEAFF,TGTGCCAGCAGTTACTTGTTGGGAGGGGCTGAAGCTTTCTTT
-,TRBV5-1,TRBJ2-2,-,CASSLEAGADTGELFF,TGCGCCAGCAGCTTGGAAGCGGGCGCGGACACCGGGGAGCTGTTTTTT
few,TRBV30,TRBJ1-1,TRBD1,CAWNQGQVEAFF,TGTGCCTGGAACCAAGGACAGGTTGAAGCTTTCTTT
-,TRBV14,TRBJ2-2,-,CASSRSGEIGELFF,TGTGCCAGCAGCAGATCAGGGGAGATCGGGGAGCTGTTTTTT
-,TRBV2,TRBJ2-7,-,CASTNTYLSYEQYF,TGTGCCAGCACGAACACCTATCTTTCCTACGAGCAGTACTTC
-,TRBV20-1,TRBJ2-5,-,CSARDLETQYF,TGCAGTGCTAGAGATCTCGAGACCCAGTACTTC
once,TRBV28,TRBJ2-3,-,CASVRGGTVSTDTQYF,TGTGCCAGCGTAAGGGGGGGGACAGTGAGTACAGATACGCAGTATTTT
-,TRBV27,TRBJ2-7,TRBD1,CASSIRQGAYEQYF,TGTGCCAGCAGTATCCGACAGGGAGCCTACGAGCAGTACTTC
-,TRBV9,TRBJ2-5,TRBD2,CASSLAGGPEETQYF,TGTGCCAGCAGCCTTGCGGGGGGGCCCGAAGAGACCCAGTACTTC
-,TRBV11-2,TRBJ2-1,-,CASSAGGSSYNEQFF,TGTGCCAGCAGCGCCGGGGGTAGCTCCTACAATGAGCAGTTCTTC
-,TRBV27,TRBJ1-1,-,CASSWDRDNTEAFF,TGTGCCAGCAGTTGGGACCGGGATAACACTGAAGCTTTCTTT
-,TRBV19,TRBJ1-5,-,CASKLRVFNQPQHF,TGTGCCAGTAAGCTTCGGGTTTTCAATCAGCCCCAGCATTTT
-,TRBV7-2,TRBJ2-7,-,CASSLVWTDNEQYF,TGTGCCAGCAGCTTAGTCTGGACCGACAACGAGCAGTACTTC
-,TRBV5-1,TRBJ2-3,TRBD2,CASSLVTSGGYTDTQYF,TGCGCCAGCAGCTTGGTGACTAGCGGGGGGTACACAGATACGCAGTATTTT
-,TRBV11-2,TRBJ1-2,TRBD1,CASSLATGVSGYTF,TGTGCCAGCAGCTTAGCCACAGGGGTCAGTGGCTACACCTTC
-,TRBV2,TRBJ1-6,-,CASTGTLGNSPLHF,TGTGCCAGCACAGGGACCTTGGGGAATTCACCCCTCCACTTT
-,TRBV30,TRBJ1-1,-,CASQNRVGTEAFF,TGTGCCTCACAGAACAGGGTGGGCACTGAAGCTTTCTTT
-,TRBV5-1,TRBJ2-5,-,CASSPVDGRQETQYF,TGCGCCAGCAGCCCCGTCGATGGGAGGCAAGAGACCCAGTACTTC
few,TRBV3-1/TRBV3-2,TRBJ2-1,TRBD2,CASSPPSGYNEQFF,TGTGCCAGCAGCCCTCCTAGCGGGTACAATGAGCAGTTCTTC
-,TRBV27,TRBJ2-1,TRBD2,CASSLGASGGANEQFF,TGTGCCAGCAGTTTAGGTGCTAGCGGGGGGGCCAATGAGCAGTTCTTC
-,TRBV5-5,TRBJ2-7,-,CASSASVPYEQYF,TGTGCCAGCAGCGCCTCGGTTCCCTACGAGCAGTACTTC
-,TRBV2,TRBJ2-5,-,CASRDLAGTGETQYF,TGTGCCAGCAGGGACCTGGCGGGGACGGGGGAGACCCAGTACTTC
-,TRBV11-2,TRBJ1-2,-,CASSVGVYGYTF,TGTGCCAGCAGCGTCGGAGTTTATGGCTACACCTTC
-,TRBV10-3,TRBJ2-7,-,CAISEDQGRQYF,TGTGCCATCAGTGAGGACCAGGGGAGGCAGTACTTC
-,TRBV6-5,TRBJ2-7,-,CASSYSSPGIGYEQYF,TGTGCCAGCAGTTACTCGTCTCCTGGGATTGGCTACGAGCAGTACTTC
once,TRBV30,TRBJ2-7,-,CAWEDSYSSSYEQYF,TGTGCCTGGGAGGACAGCTACTCTAGCTCCTACGAGCAGTACTTC
-,TRBV19,TRBJ1-4,TRBD1,CASREDRGREKLFF,TGTGCCAGTAGAGAGGACAGGGGTCGGGAAAAACTGTTTTTT
-,TRBV10-3,TRBJ2-1,-,CAIKTSLYNEQFF,TGTGCCATCAAAACCTCACTCTACAATGAGCAGTTCTTC
-,TRBV7-2,TRBJ1-1,-,CASSAFTLGATEAFF,TGTGCCAGCAGCGCCTTTACCCTGGGGGCCACTGAAGCTTTCTTT
-,TRBV3-1/TRBV3-2,TRBJ1-5,-,CASSYGGPGGPQHF,TGTGCCAGCAGCTATGGGGGCCCGGGGGGACCCCAGCATTTT
once,TRBV5-1,TRBJ2-5,TRBD2,CASSSRSQPSRWGGGQETQYF,TGCGCCAGCAGCTCGCGGAGCCAGCCTAGCCGGTGGGGCGGGGGGCAAGAGACCCAGTACTTC
-,TRBV7-6,TRBJ2-1,TRBD1,CASSQDRGTHNEQFF,TGTGCCAGCAGCCAAGACAGGGGGACCCACAATGAGCAGTTCTTC
-,TRBV28,TRBJ1-1,-,CASSDERDKPEAFF,TGTGCCAGCAGTGACGAACGGGACAAACCTGAAGCTTTCTTT
-,TRBV6-6,TRBJ1-1,TRBD1,CASSSGTVGAFF,TGTGCCAGCAGTTCAGGGACAGTGGGAGCTTTCTTT
-,TRBV2,TRBJ2-5,TRBD2,CASSRTSGVETQYF,TGTGCCAGCAGTCGGACTAGCGGGGTAGAGACCCAGTACTTC
-,TRBV7-9,TRBJ1-1,-,CASSLDRLNTEAFF,TGTGCCAGCAGCTTAGACAGGTTGAACACTGAAGCTTTCTTT
-,TRBV5-6,TRBJ2-5,TRBD2,CASSLLAGDWETQYF,TGTGCCAGCAGCTTGTTAGCGGGGGACTGGGAGACCCAGTACTTC
-,TRBV11-2,TRBJ1-2,-,CASSSPLTFNYGYTF,TGTGCCAGCAGCTCACCTCTAACTTTTAACTATGGCTACACCTTC